This TCR beta chain stems from a study of control samples from healthy donors and cancer patients. Germline loops: CDR1 SNHLY, CDR2 FYNNEI. The J segment lost 9 bases and the V segment lost 7 bases, leaving 8 bases of the junction unmatched. CDR3 length: 14 amino acids. The assay was immunoSEQ multiplex PCR, and TCRdb's table has in-frame clones only and misses some. The sample includes approximately 170,000 clones, over 85% of them seen just once. This chain uses TRBV2 with TRBJ2-1, with TRBD2 matching 11 bases. This TCR was recovered from a young man in good health. The sequenced sample consisted of blood. For the CDR3, the DNA is TGTGCCAGCAAGATAGCGGGAGGGCCTGGTGAGCAGTTCTTC. The encoded protein is CASKIAGGPGEQFF. Variable domain in full (rest from reference TRBV2 and TRBJ2-1): EPEVTQTPSHQVTQMGQEVILRCVPISNHLYFYWYRQILGQKVEFLVSFYNNEISEKSEIFDDQFSVERPDGSNFTLKIRSTKLEDSAMYFCASKIAGGPGEQFFGPGTRLTVL.